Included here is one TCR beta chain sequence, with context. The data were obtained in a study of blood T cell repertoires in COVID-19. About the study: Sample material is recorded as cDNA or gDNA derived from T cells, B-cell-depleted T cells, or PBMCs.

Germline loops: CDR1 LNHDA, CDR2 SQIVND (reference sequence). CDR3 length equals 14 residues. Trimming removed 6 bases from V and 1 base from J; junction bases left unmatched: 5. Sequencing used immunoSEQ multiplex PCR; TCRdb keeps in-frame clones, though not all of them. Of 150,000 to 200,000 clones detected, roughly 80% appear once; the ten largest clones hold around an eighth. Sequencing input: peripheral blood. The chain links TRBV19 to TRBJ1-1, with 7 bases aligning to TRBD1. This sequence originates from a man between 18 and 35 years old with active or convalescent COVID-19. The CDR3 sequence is CASRRGQANTEAFF. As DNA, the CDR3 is TGTGCCAGTAGACGCGGACAGGCGAACACTGAAGCTTTCTTT. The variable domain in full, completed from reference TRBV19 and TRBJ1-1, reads DGGITQSPKYLFRKEGQNVTLSCEQNLNHDAMYWYRQDPGQGLRLIYYSQIVNDFQKGDIAEGYSVSREKKESFPLTVTSAQKNPTAFYLCASRRGQANTEAFFGQGTRLTVV.